Sequencing of this T cell receptor (beta chain) was carried out in a study of post-analysis software for immune sequencing data (dated by TCRdb to the mid-2010s). About the investigation overall: The recorded disease courses included relapsing-remitting, secondary progressive and progressive-relapsing multiple sclerosis, and some patients had no subtype annotation. A subset of samples was prepared in parallel using single-end sample barcoding, then pooled and co-amplified after Illumina adapter ligation. Patient repertoires were compared against some twelve previously published healthy control repertoires from donors aged about 6 to 28 years. Broad study findings and their caveats: Roughly 5 TRBV segments, including TRBV5-6, TRBV5-1 and TRBV20-1, were significantly more frequent in patients than controls. Compared with controls, multiple sclerosis patients had significantly lower normalized Chao1 diversity, a finding suggesting substantial peripheral T-cell clonal expansion. Direct clustering with F measure showed strong co-clustering of samples prepared in the same batch, prompting a batch-effect correction. The control group was slightly older than the multiple sclerosis patient group.

This clonotype came up a few times. Its antigen is still unknown. Per-nucleotide qualities are absent, and no much larger clonotype sits a single base away. The germline V gene (reference sequence) supplies CDR1 SEHNR and CDR2 FQNEAQ. The junction shows trimming of 5 bases on V and 4 bases on J, and the gene matches do not reach 7 bases of it. The CDR3 contains 15 residues, cysteine and phenylalanine counted. The CDR3 DNA has 45 bases and is translated from base 1. To demonstrate the VDJtools post-analysis software, TCR beta repertoires were profiled from the peripheral blood of about 13 young patients with multiple sclerosis. The multiple sclerosis patients were children and adolescents ranging in age from about 6 to 16 years. The library came from PCR. TCRdb records Illumina HiSeq 2500 as the sequencer. To reduce PCR and sequencing biases, unique molecular identifiers were incorporated into the TCR beta cDNA libraries. Every 1 to 10 million input T cells yielded approximately 500,000 cDNA molecules, meaning each molecule approximated one T cell. The patient libraries were prepared and sequenced with the same protocol used for the earlier healthy control dataset. Samples belonging to the same batch were prepared together, multiplexed and sequenced on a shared HiSeq lane. The paper's data handling went like this. Raw barcoded reads were processed with MIGEC, and single-read molecular identifier groups were discarded before consensus assembly and CDR3 extraction. Clonotype tables were post-analysed with VDJtools, and diversity was normalized by down-sampling all datasets to the smallest sample size. In repertoire overlap clustering, CDR3 amino acid sequences, but not nucleotide sequences, were matched to correct batch-related cross-sample contamination. TCRdb reran the public reads through fastp at Q25 and MiXCR, keeping productive beta chains. CDR3 protein sequences are deduplicated, and each keeps its most common genes and DNA. These V and J calls are TCRdb output, not the study's own analysis. The table for this sample lists about 400,000 distinct CDR3 sequences; roughly 36% of them were counted only once. About an eighth of the sample is held by the ten biggest clonotypes.

This TCR was recovered from a girl aged 5-17 years with multiple sclerosis. The rearrangement joined TRBV7-9 to TRBJ2-1; 8 bases in the middle match TRBD2. The sample consisted of blood. The nucleotides are TGTGCCAGCAGCCTGGACAGCGGGAGTTACAATGAGCAGTTCTTC. Its coded protein is CASSLDSGSYNEQFF.